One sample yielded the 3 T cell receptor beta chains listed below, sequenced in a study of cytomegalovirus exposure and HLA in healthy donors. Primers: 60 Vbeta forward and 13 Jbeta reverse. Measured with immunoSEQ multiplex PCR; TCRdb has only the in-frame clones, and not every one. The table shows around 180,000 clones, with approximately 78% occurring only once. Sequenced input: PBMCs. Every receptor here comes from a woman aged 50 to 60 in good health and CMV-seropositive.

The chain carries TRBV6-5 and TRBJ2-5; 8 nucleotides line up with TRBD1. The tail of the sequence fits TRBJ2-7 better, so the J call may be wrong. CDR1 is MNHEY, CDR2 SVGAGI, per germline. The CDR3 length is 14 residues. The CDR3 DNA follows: TGTGCCAGCAGACCAGGGACAGGCTACTACGAGCAGTACTTC. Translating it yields CASRPGTGYYEQYF.

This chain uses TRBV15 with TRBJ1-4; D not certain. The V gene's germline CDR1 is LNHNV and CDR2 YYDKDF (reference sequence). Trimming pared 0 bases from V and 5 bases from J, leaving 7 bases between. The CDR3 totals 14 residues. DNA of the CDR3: TGTGCCACCAGCAGAGATCCGGGGAATGAAAAACTGTTTTTT. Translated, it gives CATSRDPGNEKLFF.

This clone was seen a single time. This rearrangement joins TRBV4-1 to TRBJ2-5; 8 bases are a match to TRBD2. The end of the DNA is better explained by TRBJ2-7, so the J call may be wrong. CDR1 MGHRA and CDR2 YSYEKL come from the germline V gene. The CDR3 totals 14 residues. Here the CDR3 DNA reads TGCGCCAGCAGCCAGTTTCCGGGGGGGGCCGAGCAGTACTTC. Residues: CASSQFPGGAEQYF.